One T cell receptor (beta chain) is described in this entry. This clone has a handful of counts. Its antigen is still unknown. The sample holds no much larger clone one base away, and base qualities are not on file. This specimen comes from a study of beta chain features in type 1 diabetes (dated by TCRdb to the late 2010s). As for the study more broadly: Patients and healthy donors did not differ in mean age, gender distribution, total cell number or subset yield. In the study, TCRB repertoires of sorted circulating CD4+ T cell subsets from recently diagnosed type 1 diabetes patients were compared with those of matched healthy donors. Across all samples, some 100,000,000 sorted cells were examined, and cell number per subset correlated strongly with RNA yield. Regulatory and stem cell-like memory subsets were isolated from only 8 patients and 8 healthy donors, whereas naive and central memory subsets came from all 30 or so donors. The paper as a whole reports these results and caveats: PCR may preferentially amplify shorter templates, but because patient and control samples were amplified and corrected together, any resulting skew would affect both groups equally. Only small numbers of individuals were included in the HLA sub-analyses, which left unresolved whether HLA type had any influence on TCRB rearrangement. Type 1 diabetes patients showed a moderate but significant shortening of TCRB CDR3 length in all four CD4+ subsets. Fewer insertions and more nucleotide deletions at VDJ recombination sites were observed in patients with type 1 diabetes, implying thymic rearrangement abnormalities. Naive, central memory and regulatory TCRB repertoires appeared to be more similar among patients than among healthy donors. Because cDNA was sequenced instead of genomic DNA, activated cells with high expression could be over-represented, although the groups did not differ in activation or CD3 levels.

Compared with germline, V lacks 6 bases and J lacks 9 bases; bases without a gene match: 3. CDR1 is given as SNHLY and CDR2 as FYNNEI, both from the germline V gene. From cysteine to phenylalanine, the CDR3 is 14 amino acids long. Only the CDR3 DNA is retained, 42 bases long and in frame from the first base. The High Capacity cDNA Reverse Transcription Kit was used to reverse transcribe all of the isolated RNA, meaning that expressed TCRB transcripts were what got sequenced. Naive, central memory and regulatory T cell samples underwent deep immunoSEQ sequencing, averaging about 3.57 million total reads per sample. Sorted cells were lysed in RLT buffer, and RNA was extracted using DNase-treated RNeasy Micro or Mini kits according to cell number. Each cell subset was processed separately to prevent cross-contamination, with patient and healthy donor samples processed together. TCRB sequences were amplified from cDNA with the immunoSEQ multiplex PCR, producing 87-bp fragments spanning the CDR3 region. Amplicons were sequenced on the Illumina HiSeq platform. As for how the authors treated the data: Synthetic template baselines were used to correct PCR bias computationally, reads within Hamming distance 2 were collapsed together, and singletons that could not be merged were discarded. Reads were aligned against IMGT so that V, D and J genes, CDR3 length and insertions or deletions at six rearrangement sites could be assigned. Clonotype counts were normalized to sorted cell number within each subset before computing true diversity and Gini coefficients with the tcR R package. Repertoire sharing was quantified using the overlap coefficient calculated on TCRB nucleotide sequences. Out-of-frame TCRB sequences from naive cells were analyzed to stand in for the pre-selection repertoire. TCRdb took this table from immuneACCESS and kept in-frame rearrangements with V and J called. Such tables lack part of the clones; where checked against another copy, unresolved V genes explain under half of the gap, and the rest is unexplained. Clonal size and the V and J genes are those of that table, whereas D and trimming came from the DNA. The sample table records 350,000 to 450,000 clones; 14% of these occur just once. Clones ranked in the top ten supply roughly 0.036% of the sample.

Each donor gave one peripheral blood draw, averaging around 120 mL, which was collected into heparinised tubes. A BD FACSAria II was used to sort naive, central memory, regulatory and stem cell-like memory CD4+ T cells with a panel that included CD45RO, CCR7, CD25, CD127, CD95 and CD27. All sorted populations exceeded 95% purity. PBMCs were isolated immediately by Lymphoprep density gradient centrifugation and stained directly without culture. So that batch effects would be minimized, each experiment stained and sorted samples in pairs, pairing one healthy donor with one patient. This receptor was identified in a man between 25 and 39 years old in good health. The sequence links TRBV2 to TRBJ2-1; a stretch of 15 junction bases matches TRBD2. Input material: naive CD4+ T cells from blood. In light of the paper, this sample's cell subset or site label describes: true naive CD4+ T cells. The CDR3 protein is CASSGLAGGFEQFF. The nucleotides are TGTGCCAGCAGCGGACTAGCGGGAGGGTTTGAGCAGTTCTTC.